The next 29 T cell receptor beta chains were all read from a single sample in a study of T cell clones after liver transplantation. The table came from immunoSEQ multiplex PCR; TCRdb's copy has only in-frame clones and leaves some out. Of 99,000 or so clones detected, around 86% appear once; the ten largest clones hold about 0.89%. The material was CD4+ T cells from blood, obtained before liver transplant. The receptors were gathered from a human donor who received a liver transplant.

The chain combines TRBV9 with TRBJ2-5, with D uncertain. Trimming left V 0 bases short and J 4 bases short, with 13 bases between. CDR1 and CDR2 (germline): SGDLS, YYNGEE. The CDR3 runs 15 residues. CDR3 amino acids: CASSVGISSTETQYF. The CDR3 coding sequence is TGTGCCAGCAGCGTAGGGATATCATCTACAGAGACCCAGTACTTC.

The chain couples TRBV6-1 to TRBJ1-4, with 8 nucleotides matching TRBD1. Germline V lookup: CDR1 MNHNS, CDR2 SASEGT. J gave up 7 bases and V 5 bases, and 9 bases lay outside the gene matches. The CDR3 covers 15 residues. CDR3 in amino acids: CASSPATGAGEKLFF. In DNA, the CDR3 is TGTGCCAGCAGTCCGGCGACAGGGGCAGGTGAAAAACTGTTTTTT.

V gene TRBV7-3 combines with J gene TRBJ1-5, with D unclear. Germline V gives CDR1 SGHTA, CDR2 FQGTGA. The CDR3 sequence is 15 residues long. V was cut by 1 base and J by 4 bases, with 11 bases left in between. CDR3 amino acids: CASSLNALGNQPQHF. In DNA, the CDR3 is TGTGCCAGCAGCTTAAACGCCCTGGGGAATCAGCCCCAGCATTTT.

The DNA of the CDR3 is TGCAGCGTTACTAGCTCCACAGATACGCAGTATTTT. It codes for CSVTSSTDTQYF. The rearrangement joins TRBV29-1 to TRBJ2-3; D might be TRBD2 (6 bases). Germline V gives CDR1 SQVTM, CDR2 ANQGSEA. V dropped 5 bases and J dropped 2 bases, with 8 bases sitting between them. The CDR3 totals 12 residues.

The V call is TRBV19, the J call TRBJ1-4; weak D call: TRBD1 (6 bases). The CDR3 runs 15 residues. V shed 9 bases and J shed 2 bases, with 16 bases lying between them. Germline assignment: CDR1 LNHDA and CDR2 SQIVND (reference sequence). The CDR3 protein is CASKTGFITNEKLFF. CDR3 sequence (DNA): TGTGCCAGCAAGACAGGTTTTATCACTAATGAAAAACTGTTTTTT.

The chain joins TRBV5-1 to TRBJ1-2; tentative D call: TRBD1 (5 bases). Per the germline V gene, CDR1 is SGHRS and CDR2 is YFSETQ. This CDR3 is 15 amino acids long. The ends were cut back, 0 bases at V and 1 base at J, with 10 bases in the middle. The CDR3 DNA follows: TGCGCCAGCAGCTTGGCCGGGGGGTATAACTATGGCTACACCTTC. Encoded protein: CASSLAGGYNYGYTF.

The gene calls are TRBV7-8 and TRBJ2-7, with D possibly being TRBD1 (6 bases). The CDR3 loop spans 14 amino acids. Germline V gene data show CDR1 as SGHVS and CDR2 as FQNEAQ. Trimming removed 2 bases at V and 2 bases at J, with 10 bases between. The CDR3 sequence: CASSLRGGAYEQYF. In DNA, the CDR3 is TGTGCCAGCAGCTTAAGAGGGGGTGCCTACGAGCAGTACTTC.

This chain joins TRBV30 and TRBJ1-4, with TRBD1 matching 11 bases. This CDR3 is 13 amino acids long. The germline CDR1 and CDR2 sequences are GTSNPN and SVGIG (reference sequence). Trimming cost V 4 bases and J 8 bases; bases outside gene matches: 3. CDR3 nucleotides: TGTGCCTGGACGGGACAGGGGGGAGAAAAACTGTTTTTT. Translating it yields CAWTGQGGEKLFF.

The chain joins TRBV7-2 to TRBJ2-7; D is undetermined. The V and J ends lost 1 base and 6 bases respectively, with 7 bases between them. The CDR3 totals 12 residues. Germline CDR1 SGHTA, CDR2 FQGNSA. The CDR3 DNA sequence: TGTGCCAGCAGCTTAGGTCCGGGCGAGCAGTACTTC. Residues: CASSLGPGEQYF.

The V call is TRBV19, the J call TRBJ1-1; D unresolved. V lost 5 bases and J 6 bases, leaving 16 bases between the germline ends. The CDR3 has 14 residues. Looked up from germline, CDR1 is LNHDA and CDR2 is SQIVND (reference sequence). The DNA of the CDR3 is TGTGCCAGTAGTGCCCAGCCCCGGTACCCTGAAGCTTTCTTT. Protein: CASSAQPRYPEAFF. The entire variable domain, with the rest obtained from reference TRBV19 and TRBJ1-1, is as follows: DGGITQSPKYLFRKEGQNVTLSCEQNLNHDAMYWYRQDPGQGLRLIYYSQIVNDFQKGDIAEGYSVSREKKESFPLTVTSAQKNPTAFYLCASSAQPRYPEAFFGQGTRLTVV.

A few counts support this clone. This chain links TRBV2 with TRBJ1-3, with D perhaps matching TRBD1 (6 bases). This CDR3 contains 12 residues. Trimming stripped 8 bases from V and 6 bases from J, with 11 bases between. Germline CDR1 reads SNHLY; CDR2 reads FYNNEI. CDR3 coding DNA: TGTGCCAGCCGCGAGGGGGAAAACACCATATATTTT. This encodes CASREGENTIYF.

The chain carries TRBV27 and TRBJ2-7; 7 positions match TRBD2. CDR3 length equals 16 residues. Germline CDR1 and CDR2: MNHEY and SMNVEV (reference sequence). The V and J ends lost 4 bases and 6 bases, in that order; junction bases with no gene match: 15. The CDR3 reads CASSSSEASGHLEQYF. The CDR3 nucleotides are TGTGCCAGCAGTTCAAGTGAGGCTAGCGGACACCTCGAGCAGTACTTC.

This clone was recorded once. The chain employs TRBV16 and TRBJ2-4; TRBD2 might be the D (6 bases). The germline gives CDR1 KGHSY, CDR2 FQNENV. V was shortened by 2 bases and J by 6 bases, with 17 bases between the two germline ends. The CDR3 is made up of 16 amino acids. CDR3 sequence reads: CASSQGLSAGRNIQYF. The CDR3 DNA follows: TGTGCCAGCAGCCAAGGTTTGTCCGCGGGACGAAACATTCAGTACTTC.

The V gene is TRBV7-6, the J gene TRBJ2-1; TRBD2 aligns across 10 bases. Germline assignment: CDR1 SGHVS and CDR2 FNYEAQ. The length of the CDR3 is 15 residues. V shed 3 bases, J shed 4 bases, and the junction held 3 bases outside the gene matches. CDR3 loop: CASSFIAGGYNEQFF. CDR3 in DNA: TGTGCCAGCAGCTTCATAGCGGGAGGATACAATGAGCAGTTCTTC.

This clone was picked up a small number of times. The genes are TRBV28 and TRBJ1-5; D unresolved. This CDR3 spans 11 amino acids. V was trimmed by 8 bases and J by 7 bases, leaving 9 bases between them. CDR1 MDHEN and CDR2 SYDVKM come from the germline V gene. CDR3 coding DNA: TGTGCCAGCGAACCCAGGCAGCCCCAGCATTTT. Protein: CASEPRQPQHF.

V usage is TRBV18 and J usage is TRBJ2-3, with D possibly TRBD1 on 6 matching bases. CDR1 and CDR2 from the germline V gene are KGHSH and LQKENI. CDR3 size: 14 residues. The V gene lost 4 bases and the J gene lost 2 bases, with 10 bases spanning the gap. The CDR3 bases are TGTGCCAGCTCACGAGGGACACTCACAGATACGCAGTATTTT. This gives the protein CASSRGTLTDTQYF.

This chain uses TRBV9 with TRBJ1-2, with D tentatively TRBD1 (6 bases). In germline, CDR1 is SGDLS, CDR2 YYNGEE. Trimming stripped 3 bases from V and 2 bases from J, with 17 bases between. The CDR3 totals 16 residues. CDR3 sequence: CASSAPLDRANYGYTF. The CDR3 nucleotides are TGTGCCAGCAGCGCGCCACTGGACAGAGCGAACTATGGCTACACCTTC.

CDR3 amino acids: CASRREYSNQPQHF. In nucleotides, the CDR3 is TGTGCCAGTCGGAGGGAATATAGCAATCAGCCCCAGCATTTT. The rearrangement links TRBV19 to TRBJ1-5; no firm D call. CDR1 and CDR2 (germline): LNHDA, SQIVND (reference sequence). The CDR3 has 14 amino acids. Deletions cut 8 bases from V and 0 bases from J, with 11 bases between. The whole variable domain, filled in from reference TRBV19 and TRBJ1-5, reads DGGITQSPKYLFRKEGQNVTLSCEQNLNHDAMYWYRQDPGQGLRLIYYSQIVNDFQKGDIAEGYSVSREKKESFPLTVTSAQKNPTAFYLCASRREYSNQPQHFGDGTRLSIL.

This chain joins TRBV5-4 and TRBJ1-1; D is ambiguous. CDR1 is SGHNT and CDR2 is YYREEE in the germline V gene (reference sequence). V lost 1 base and J 0 bases, leaving 10 bases between the germline ends. The CDR3 sequence is 15 residues long. This chain's CDR3 is CASSLRGRVNTEAFF. CDR3 DNA sequence: TGTGCCAGCAGCTTGAGAGGGCGGGTGAACACTGAAGCTTTCTTT.

The table lists this clone with many counts. The V and J genes are TRBV28 and TRBJ1-2; no clear D. CDR3 size: 15 residues. Per the germline V gene, CDR1 is MDHEN and CDR2 is SYDVKM. Trimming took 2 bases from V and 5 from J, leaving 15 bases between them. The CDR3 bases are TGTGCCAGCAGTTTAGCGTCCTCCTCGGTTTATGGCTACACCTTC. This encodes CASSLASSSVYGYTF.

There are a few counts of this clone. The chain uses TRBV27 and TRBJ2-6; 7 positions match TRBD1. Germline CDR1 and CDR2: MNHEY and SMNVEV (reference sequence). The CDR3 runs 15 residues. V lost 5 bases and J lost 2; bases outside the gene matches: 3. Written as DNA, the CDR3 is TGTGCCAGCAGTAACCAGGGGGCTGGGGCCAACGTCCTGACTTTC. Translated: CASSNQGAGANVLTF.

The chain employs TRBV7-9 and TRBJ2-3; D perhaps matches TRBD1 (7 bases). Deletions cut 6 bases from V and 3 bases from J, with 13 bases between. Looked up from germline, CDR1 is SEHNR and CDR2 is FQNEAQ (reference sequence). This CDR3 has 14 amino acids. The CDR3 protein is CASSKTGRTDTQYF. The CDR3 coding sequence is TGTGCCAGCAGTAAGACAGGGAGGACAGATACGCAGTATTTT.

The chain joins TRBV5-1 to TRBJ1-2; TRBD1 is a possible D gene (5 bases). The CDR3 is made up of 12 amino acids. Germline assignment: CDR1 SGHRS and CDR2 YFSETQ. Trimming cost V 3 bases and J 3 bases, with 6 bases left between them. CDR3 sequence reads: CASSSTDYGYTF. The DNA for the CDR3 is TGCGCCAGCAGCTCGACAGACTATGGCTACACCTTC.

The CDR3 DNA reads as TGTGCCAGCAGCCAAAGTTTAGGGACAGGGGGATGCGCCTATAATTCACCCCTCCACTTT. Residues: CASSQSLGTGGCAYNSPLHF. V and J are TRBV21-1 and TRBJ1-6; TRBD1, as called in the table, went unchecked against the DNA. TRBV21-1 is assigned pseudogene status. CDR3 length equals 20 residues.

This chain connects TRBV18 to TRBJ2-1, with 12 bases identical to TRBD2. From germline, CDR1 is KGHSH and CDR2 LQKENI. Trimming took 3 bases from V and 8 from J; bases not matched to a gene: 14. This CDR3 is 18 amino acids long. CDR3 region: CASSPLPPSSGGVYEQFF. CDR3 nucleotides: TGTGCCAGCTCACCCCTTCCTCCCTCTAGCGGGGGGGTTTATGAGCAGTTCTTC.

V gene TRBV6-6 combines with J gene TRBJ1-3; no clear D gene. The germline V gene has CDR1 MNHNY and CDR2 SVGAGI (reference sequence). The CDR3 is made up of 12 amino acids. V shed 6 bases and J shed 4 bases, with 7 bases lying between them. The CDR3 DNA is TGTGCCAGCAGCCCCGCCGGAAACACCATATATTTT. It specifies CASSPAGNTIYF.

CDR3 nucleotide sequence: TGTGCCAGCAGCGTCGCCGGGACAGCTACACGAAACACCATATATTTT. Its protein is CASSVAGTATRNTIYF. The chain is built from TRBV7-2 and TRBJ1-3; 7 nucleotides align to TRBD1. Germline-derived CDR1 and CDR2 are SGHTA and FQGNSA. The CDR3 extends over 16 amino acids. V lost 5 bases, J lost 5 bases, and 12 bases stayed unmatched.

This chain uses TRBV27 with TRBJ2-3; D gene ambiguous. V was cut by 8 bases and J by 8 bases, with 14 bases left in between. The CDR3 covers 12 residues. The germline gives CDR1 MNHEY, CDR2 SMNVEV (reference sequence). The CDR3 DNA reads TGTGCCAGCCGTTCTGTTGGGGTTACGCAGTATTTT. Translation: CASRSVGVTQYF.

This chain joins TRBV7-2 and TRBJ2-5, with D unresolved. The CDR3 runs to 13 residues. Looked up from germline, CDR1 is SGHTA and CDR2 is FQGNSA. V was cut by 5 bases and J by 5 bases, with 12 bases left in between. The DNA of the CDR3 is TGTGCCAGCAGCCGTGAACGGTCGGAGACCCAGTACTTC. Its translation: CASSRERSETQYF.